The 8 T cell receptor beta chains below all came from one sample that was sequenced in a study of lymphopenia after photon versus proton radiotherapy. This table comes from immunoSEQ multiplex PCR, and its TCRdb copy is limited to in-frame clones, with some not included. The sample shows approximately 47,000 clones, roughly 87% of them seen only once. The source was peripheral blood, collected from a patient treated with photon-based radiotherapy. These receptors all stem from a middle-aged man with gastric cancer.

The V call is TRBV5-1, the J call TRBJ1-6; 8 nucleotides line up with TRBD1. The CDR3 contains 18 residues. Germline V lookup: CDR1 SGHRS, CDR2 YFSETQ. V gave up 0 bases and J gave up 8 bases; unmatched junction bases: 13. The CDR3 reads CASSLVGTGFPGDSPLHF. CDR3 sequence (DNA): TGCGCCAGCAGCTTGGTTGGGACAGGTTTTCCAGGGGATTCACCCCTCCACTTT.

Concerning this clone: One junction end disagrees with the germline gene, perhaps due to a read error. The chain has TRBV5-3 and TRBJ2-7; a weak D match, TRBD2 (6 bases). TRBV5-3 has ORF status, its function being uncertain. This CDR3 is built from 12 residues. The DNA of the CDR3 is TGTGCCAGAAGCTTAAAAATGTCGGGGGAGAACTTC. This translates into CARSLKMSGENF.

The chain carries TRBV7-2 and TRBJ2-5; D tentatively reads TRBD1 or TRBD2 (6 bases each). Trimming cost V 5 bases and J 5 bases, with 15 bases left between them. The CDR3 covers 14 residues. Germline CDR1 is SGHTA and CDR2 is FQGNSA. CDR3 sequence reads: CASSPYGGRETQYF. CDR3 DNA: TGTGCCAGCAGCCCGTACGGGGGCCGGGAGACCCAGTACTTC.

The CDR3 here is CAWNPGGTDTQYF. The CDR3 region has the DNA TGTGCCTGGAATCCCGGGGGGACAGATACGCAGTATTTT. The chain uses TRBV30 and TRBJ2-3; 7 bases map to TRBD2. The V gene's germline CDR1 is GTSNPN and CDR2 SVGIG (reference sequence). V dropped 4 bases and J dropped 3; count of bases not matched to a gene: 4. This CDR3 is 13 amino acids long.

The J gene is TRBJ2-7, the V gene TRBV19, with D perhaps TRBD1 (7 bases). The CDR3 runs 16 residues. The germline gives CDR1 LNHDA, CDR2 SQIVND (reference sequence). Trimming took 3 bases from V and 0 from J, leaving 15 bases between them. CDR3 protein: CASSIGGNRGSYEQYF. CDR3 nucleotide sequence: TGTGCCAGTAGTATCGGGGGAAACAGGGGCTCCTACGAGCAGTACTTC.

V and J are TRBV6-5 and TRBJ2-7; 12 bases map to TRBD2. The ends lost 5 bases at V and 3 bases at J; junction bases unmatched: 2. The CDR3 is made up of 14 amino acids. The germline gives CDR1 MNHEY, CDR2 SVGAGI. The CDR3 DNA sequence: TGTGCCAGCAGTAAGACTAGCGGGGGCTACGAGCAGTACTTC. Its protein is CASSKTSGGYEQYF.

The gene calls are TRBV7-2 and TRBJ2-7; no clear D gene. The V end lost 1 base, the J end lost 2 bases, and 3 bases lay between the germline ends. The V gene's germline CDR1 is SGHTA and CDR2 FQGNSA. This CDR3 region has 12 residues. In nucleotides, the CDR3 is TGTGCCAGCAGCTTAGTCCCCTACGAGCAGTACTTC. Protein sequence: CASSLVPYEQYF.

J is TRBJ1-6 and V is TRBV2; perhaps TRBD1 as D (5 bases). Germline V lookup: CDR1 SNHLY, CDR2 FYNNEI. This CDR3 contains 15 residues. Trimming took off 1 base at V and 8 bases at J, with 12 bases between the two ends. This CDR3 reads CASSEVWQGDSPLHF. In DNA form, the CDR3 reads TGTGCCAGCAGTGAAGTATGGCAGGGTGATTCACCCCTCCACTTT.